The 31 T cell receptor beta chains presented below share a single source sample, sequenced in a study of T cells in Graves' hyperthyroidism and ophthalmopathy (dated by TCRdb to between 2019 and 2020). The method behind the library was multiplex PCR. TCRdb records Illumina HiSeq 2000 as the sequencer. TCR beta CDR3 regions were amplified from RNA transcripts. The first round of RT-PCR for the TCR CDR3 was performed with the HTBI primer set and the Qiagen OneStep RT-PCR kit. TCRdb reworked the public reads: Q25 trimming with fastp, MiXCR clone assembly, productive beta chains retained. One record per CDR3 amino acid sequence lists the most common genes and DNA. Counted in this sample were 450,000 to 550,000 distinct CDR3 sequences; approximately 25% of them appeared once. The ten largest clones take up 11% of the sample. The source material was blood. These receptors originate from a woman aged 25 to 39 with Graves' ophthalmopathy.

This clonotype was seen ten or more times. CDR3 sequence: CASSERLNTEAFF. The CDR3 bases are TGTGCCAGCAGTGAAAGGCTGAACACTGAAGCTTTCTTT. The chain links TRBV2 to TRBJ1-1, with D unresolved. The germline gives CDR1 SNHLY, CDR2 FYNNEI. CDR3 size: 13 residues. Between the trimmed V and J ends, which lost 2 bases and 0 bases, there was a span of 4 bases.

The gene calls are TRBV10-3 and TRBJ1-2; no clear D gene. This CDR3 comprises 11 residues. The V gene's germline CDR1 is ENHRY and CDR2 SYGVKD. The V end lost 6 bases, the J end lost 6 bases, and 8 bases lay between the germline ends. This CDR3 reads CAISYLDGYTF. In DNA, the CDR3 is TGTGCCATCAGCTATCTGGATGGCTACACCTTC.

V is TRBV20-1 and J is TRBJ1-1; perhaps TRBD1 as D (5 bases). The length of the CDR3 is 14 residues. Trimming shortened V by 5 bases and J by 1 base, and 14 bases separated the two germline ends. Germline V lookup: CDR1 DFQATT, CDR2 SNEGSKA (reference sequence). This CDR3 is CSAADGTANTEAFF. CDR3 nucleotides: TGCAGTGCTGCAGATGGGACGGCGAACACTGAAGCTTTCTTT.

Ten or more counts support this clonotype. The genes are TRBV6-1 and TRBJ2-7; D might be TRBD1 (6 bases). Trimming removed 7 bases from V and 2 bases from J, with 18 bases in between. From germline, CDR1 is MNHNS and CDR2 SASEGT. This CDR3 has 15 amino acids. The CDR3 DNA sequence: TGTGCCAGCACCGAAAGAGGGGGATCCCCCTACGAGCAGTACTTC. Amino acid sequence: CASTERGGSPYEQYF.

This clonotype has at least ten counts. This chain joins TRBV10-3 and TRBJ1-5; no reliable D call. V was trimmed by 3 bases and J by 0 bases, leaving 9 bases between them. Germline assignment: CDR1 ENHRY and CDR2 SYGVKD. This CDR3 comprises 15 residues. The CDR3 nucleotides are TGTGCCATCAGTGACCTTACCGATAGCAATCAGCCCCAGCATTTT. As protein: CAISDLTDSNQPQHF.

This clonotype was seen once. The CDR3 sequence: CASLCGQGPEAFF. The CDR3 DNA sequence: TGTGCCAGCCTTTGCGGACAGGGTCCTGAAGCTTTCTTT. The chain links TRBV12-3 or TRBV12-4 to TRBJ1-1, with 8 nucleotides matching TRBD1. The CDR3 runs 13 residues. V lost 8 bases and J lost 6; bases outside the gene matches: 8.

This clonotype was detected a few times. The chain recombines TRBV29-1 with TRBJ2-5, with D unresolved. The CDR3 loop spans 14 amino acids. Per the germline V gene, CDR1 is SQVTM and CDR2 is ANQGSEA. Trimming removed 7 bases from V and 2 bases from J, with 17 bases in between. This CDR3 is CSATGPQPQETQYF. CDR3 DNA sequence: TGCAGCGCCACCGGGCCTCAACCTCAAGAGACCCAGTACTTC. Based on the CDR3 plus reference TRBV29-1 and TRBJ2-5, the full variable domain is SAVISQKPSRDICQRGTSLTIQCQVDSQVTMMFWYRQQPGQSLTLIATANQGSEATYESGFVIDKFPISRPNLTFSTLTVSNMSPEDSSIYLCSATGPQPQETQYFGPGTRLLVL.

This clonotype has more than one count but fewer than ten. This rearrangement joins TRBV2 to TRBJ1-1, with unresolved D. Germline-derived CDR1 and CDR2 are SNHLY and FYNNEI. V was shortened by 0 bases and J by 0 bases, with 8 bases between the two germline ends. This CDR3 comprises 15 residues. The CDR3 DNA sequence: TGTGCCAGCAGTGAAGCTCTTTATATGAACACTGAAGCTTTCTTT. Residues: CASSEALYMNTEAFF.

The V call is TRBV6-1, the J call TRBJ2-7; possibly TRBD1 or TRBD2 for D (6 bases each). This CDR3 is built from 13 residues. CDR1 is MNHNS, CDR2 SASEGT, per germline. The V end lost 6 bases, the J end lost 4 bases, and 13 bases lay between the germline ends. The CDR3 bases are TGTGCCAGCAGGGACAGCGGGCTATACGAGCAGTACTTC. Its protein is CASRDSGLYEQYF.

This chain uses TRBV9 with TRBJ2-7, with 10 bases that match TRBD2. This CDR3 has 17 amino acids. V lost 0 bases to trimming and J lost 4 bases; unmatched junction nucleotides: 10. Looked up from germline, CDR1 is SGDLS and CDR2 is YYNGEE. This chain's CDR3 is CASSVGGPASGSYEQYF. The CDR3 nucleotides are TGTGCCAGCAGCGTAGGGGGGCCGGCTAGCGGGAGTTACGAGCAGTACTTC.

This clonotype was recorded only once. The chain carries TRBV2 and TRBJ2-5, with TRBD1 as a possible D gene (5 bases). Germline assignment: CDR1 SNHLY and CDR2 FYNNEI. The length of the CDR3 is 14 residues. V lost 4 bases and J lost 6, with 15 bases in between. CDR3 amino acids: CASSVRQGEKTQYF. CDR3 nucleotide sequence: TGTGCCAGCAGTGTTCGGCAGGGCGAGAAGACCCAGTACTTC.

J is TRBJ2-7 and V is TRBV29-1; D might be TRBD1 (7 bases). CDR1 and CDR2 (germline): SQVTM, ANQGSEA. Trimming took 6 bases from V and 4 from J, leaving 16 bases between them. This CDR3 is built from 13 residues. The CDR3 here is CSVLQGGPYEQYF. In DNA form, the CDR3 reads TGCAGCGTCCTCCAGGGGGGTCCTTACGAGCAGTACTTC.

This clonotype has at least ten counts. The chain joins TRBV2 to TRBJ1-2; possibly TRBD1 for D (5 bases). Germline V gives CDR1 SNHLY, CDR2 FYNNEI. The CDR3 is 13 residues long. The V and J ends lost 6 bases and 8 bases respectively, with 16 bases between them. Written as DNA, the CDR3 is TGTGCCAGCAGACGCGATTCGGGGGAGGGCTACACCTTC. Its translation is CASRRDSGEGYTF.

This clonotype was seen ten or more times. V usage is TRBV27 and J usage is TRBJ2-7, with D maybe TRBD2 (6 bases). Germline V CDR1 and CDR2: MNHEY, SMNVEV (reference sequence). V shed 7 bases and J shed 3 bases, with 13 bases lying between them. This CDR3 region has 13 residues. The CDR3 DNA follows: TGTGCCAGCAAGGGGAGGAGTAACTACGAGCAGTACTTC. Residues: CASKGRSNYEQYF.

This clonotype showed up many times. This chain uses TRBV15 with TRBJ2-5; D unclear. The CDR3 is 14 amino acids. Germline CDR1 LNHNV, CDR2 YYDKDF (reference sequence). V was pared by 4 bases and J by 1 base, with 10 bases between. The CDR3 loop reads CATSKLGFQETQYF. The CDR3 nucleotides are TGTGCCACCAGCAAGTTGGGATTCCAAGAGACCCAGTACTTC.

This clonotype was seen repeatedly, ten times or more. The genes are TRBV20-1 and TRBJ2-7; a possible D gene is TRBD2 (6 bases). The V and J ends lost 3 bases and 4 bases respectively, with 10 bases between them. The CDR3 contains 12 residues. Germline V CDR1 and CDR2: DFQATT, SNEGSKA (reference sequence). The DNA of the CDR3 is TGCAGTGCTAGTTACGGGGGATACGAGCAGTACTTC. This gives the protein CSASYGGYEQYF.

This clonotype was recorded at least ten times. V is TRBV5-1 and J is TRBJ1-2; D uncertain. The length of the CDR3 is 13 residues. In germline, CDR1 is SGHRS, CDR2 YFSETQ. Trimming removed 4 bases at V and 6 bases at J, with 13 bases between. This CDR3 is CASSPLGRNGYTF. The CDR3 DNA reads TGCGCCAGCAGCCCCCTCGGACGCAATGGCTACACCTTC.

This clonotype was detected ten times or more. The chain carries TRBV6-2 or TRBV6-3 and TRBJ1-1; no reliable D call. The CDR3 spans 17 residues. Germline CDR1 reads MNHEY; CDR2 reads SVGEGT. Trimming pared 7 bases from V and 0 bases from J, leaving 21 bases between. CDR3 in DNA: TGTGCCAGCACCCCCCATTTCAGATTTCCAGTGAACACTGAAGCTTTCTTT. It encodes CASTPHFRFPVNTEAFF.

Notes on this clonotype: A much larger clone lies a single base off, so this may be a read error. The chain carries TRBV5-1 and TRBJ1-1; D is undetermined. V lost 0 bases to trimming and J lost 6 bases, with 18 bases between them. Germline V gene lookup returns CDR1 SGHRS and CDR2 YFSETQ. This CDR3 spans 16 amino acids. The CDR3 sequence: CASSLATIQVSSEAFF. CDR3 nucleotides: TGCGCCAGCAGCTTGGCCACCATTCAGGTTTCCTCTGAAGCTTTCTTT.

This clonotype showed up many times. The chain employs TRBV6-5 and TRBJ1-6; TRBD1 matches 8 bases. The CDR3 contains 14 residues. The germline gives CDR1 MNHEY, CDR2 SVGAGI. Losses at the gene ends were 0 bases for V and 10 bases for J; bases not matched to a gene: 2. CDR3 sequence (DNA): TGTGCCAGCAGTTACTCGACAGGGGAATCACCCCTCCACTTT. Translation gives CASSYSTGESPLHF.

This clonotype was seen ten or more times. CDR3 nucleotide sequence: TGCGCCAGCAGTGAGTCGACAAGGACGAGAGCTTTCTTT. Protein sequence: CASSESTRTRAFF. The V and J genes are TRBV10-1 and TRBJ1-1; D gene unclear. Germline V CDR1 and CDR2: WNHNN, SYGVQD (reference sequence). The V end was cut by 0 bases, the J end by 10 bases, with 12 bases between. The CDR3 extends over 13 amino acids.

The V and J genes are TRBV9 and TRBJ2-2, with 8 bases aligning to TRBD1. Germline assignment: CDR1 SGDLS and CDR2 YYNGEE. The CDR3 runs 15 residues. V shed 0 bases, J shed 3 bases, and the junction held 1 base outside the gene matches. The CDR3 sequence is CASSVAQGDTGELFF. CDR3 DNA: TGTGCCAGCAGCGTAGCACAGGGGGACACCGGGGAGCTGTTTTTT.

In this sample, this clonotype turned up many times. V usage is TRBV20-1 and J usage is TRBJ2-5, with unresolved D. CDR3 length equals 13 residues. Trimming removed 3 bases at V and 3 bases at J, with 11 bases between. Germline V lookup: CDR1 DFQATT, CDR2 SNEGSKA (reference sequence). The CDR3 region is CSASRTTEETQYF. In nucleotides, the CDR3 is TGCAGTGCTAGCCGGACCACCGAAGAGACCCAGTACTTC.

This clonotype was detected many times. The CDR3 nucleotides read TGCGCCAGCAGCCCTTGGACGTCCGACTATGGCTACACCTTC. Protein sequence: CASSPWTSDYGYTF. V usage is TRBV4-1 and J usage is TRBJ1-2; D unclear. This CDR3 is 14 amino acids long. The germline gives CDR1 MGHRA, CDR2 YSYEKL. The V end lost 4 bases, the J end lost 3 bases, and 12 bases lay between the germline ends.

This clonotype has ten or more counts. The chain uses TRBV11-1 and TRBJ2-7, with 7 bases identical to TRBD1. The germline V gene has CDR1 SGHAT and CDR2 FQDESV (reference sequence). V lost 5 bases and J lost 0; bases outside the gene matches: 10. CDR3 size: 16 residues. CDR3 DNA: TGTGCCAGCAGCCTATATAGGGACAGTAGCTCCTACGAGCAGTACTTC. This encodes CASSLYRDSSSYEQYF.

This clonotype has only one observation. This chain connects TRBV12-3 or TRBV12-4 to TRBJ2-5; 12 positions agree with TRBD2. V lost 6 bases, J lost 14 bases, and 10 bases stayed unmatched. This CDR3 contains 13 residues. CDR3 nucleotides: TGTGCCAGCAGCCTGAGCCTAGCGGGGGGGGGTTACTTC. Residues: CASSLSLAGGGYF.

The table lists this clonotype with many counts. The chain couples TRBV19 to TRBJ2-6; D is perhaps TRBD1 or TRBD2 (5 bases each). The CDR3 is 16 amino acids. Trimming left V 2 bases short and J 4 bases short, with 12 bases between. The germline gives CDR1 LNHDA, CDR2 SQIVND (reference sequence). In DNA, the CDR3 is TGTGCCAGTAGTATATTCGGGGCCGCAGGGGCCAACGTCCTGACTTTC. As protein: CASSIFGAAGANVLTF.

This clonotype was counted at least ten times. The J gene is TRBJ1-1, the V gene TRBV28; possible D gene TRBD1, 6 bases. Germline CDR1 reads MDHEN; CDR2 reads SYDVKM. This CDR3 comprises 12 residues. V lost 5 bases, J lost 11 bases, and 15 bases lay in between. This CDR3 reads CASSPDRFGAFF. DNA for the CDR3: TGTGCCAGCAGTCCAGACAGGTTCGGGGCTTTCTTT.

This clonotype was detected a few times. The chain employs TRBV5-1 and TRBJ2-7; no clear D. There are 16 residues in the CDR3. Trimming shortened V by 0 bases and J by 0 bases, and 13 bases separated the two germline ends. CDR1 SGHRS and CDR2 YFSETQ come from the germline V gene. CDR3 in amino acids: CASSLVSLDSSYEQYF. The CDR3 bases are TGCGCCAGCAGCTTGGTCTCTCTCGATAGCTCCTACGAGCAGTACTTC.

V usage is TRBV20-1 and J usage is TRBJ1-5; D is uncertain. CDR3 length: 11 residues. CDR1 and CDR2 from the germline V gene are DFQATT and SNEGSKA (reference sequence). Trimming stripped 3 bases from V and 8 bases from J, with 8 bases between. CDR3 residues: CSASLTEPQHF. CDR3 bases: TGCAGTGCTAGTCTGACGGAGCCCCAGCATTTT.

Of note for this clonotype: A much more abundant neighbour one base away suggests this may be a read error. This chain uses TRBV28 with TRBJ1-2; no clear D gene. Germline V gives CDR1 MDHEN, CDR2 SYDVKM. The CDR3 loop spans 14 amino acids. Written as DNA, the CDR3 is TGTGCCAGCAATGAGGAGGAGAACACTTATGGCTACAGCTTC. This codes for CASNEEENTYGYSF.